This is a list of T cell receptor beta chains from one sample in a study of blood T cells in healthy people across ages. TCRdb re-called the 5' RACE reads through MiXCR, storing one row per CDR3 protein. The sample includes about 1.6 million distinct CDR3 sequences, roughly 32% of them seen just once. Material: blood. These receptors originate from a woman aged 25 to 45 in good health. CDR3s include the opening cysteine and the closing phenylalanine or tryptophan. The order of the fields is CDR3 length, V gene, J gene, CDR3 protein.

length: 17; V: TRBV20-1; J: TRBJ2-1; CDR3: CSADHTGTSGYYNEQFF
length: 11; V: TRBV12-3/TRBV12-4; J: TRBJ2-7; CDR3: CASSPSGMVYF
length: 14; V: TRBV29-1; J: TRBJ2-7; CDR3: CSVDGGTGGDEQYF
length: 15; V: TRBV18; J: TRBJ2-5; CDR3: CASSLSPASQETQYF
length: 14; V: TRBV29-1; J: TRBJ2-3; CDR3: CSVLLSLSTDTQYF
length: 15; V: TRBV6-1; J: TRBJ2-1; CDR3: CASIRPGRTNNEQFF
length: 14; V: TRBV4-1; J: TRBJ2-5; CDR3: CASSQVGGQETQYF
length: 14; V: TRBV10-1; J: TRBJ2-7; CDR3: CASSIGMGGYEQYF
length: 15; V: TRBV5-1; J: TRBJ2-3; CDR3: CASSVGGGGADTQYF
length: 21; V: TRBV10-3; J: TRBJ2-1; CDR3: CAISDDLAGGPIGRSYNEQFF
length: 16; V: TRBV20-1; J: TRBJ2-1; CDR3: CSARGPGLALGNEQFF
length: 15; V: TRBV7-2; J: TRBJ2-7; CDR3: CASSSSGGAAYEQYF
length: 15; V: TRBV4-1; J: TRBJ2-7; CDR3: CASSQPLEGDYEQYF
length: 15; V: TRBV12-3/TRBV12-4; J: TRBJ2-3; CDR3: CASSSRGGRTDAQYF
length: 15; V: TRBV24-1; J: TRBJ2-5; CDR3: CATSDWQEAGETQYF
length: 13; V: TRBV20-1; J: TRBJ1-5; CDR3: CSALDSSNPPQHF
length: 15; V: TRBV28; J: TRBJ2-7; CDR3: CASHATGTGTYEQYF
length: 14; V: TRBV29-1; J: TRBJ2-1; CDR3: CSVDTTPSSNEQFF
length: 16; V: TRBV5-5; J: TRBJ2-1; CDR3: CASSSRDGEMVNEQFF
length: 12; V: TRBV29-1; J: TRBJ2-7; CDR3: CSVGQPGYEQYF
length: 16; V: TRBV6-1; J: TRBJ2-4; CDR3: CASRAGSHRAKNIQYF